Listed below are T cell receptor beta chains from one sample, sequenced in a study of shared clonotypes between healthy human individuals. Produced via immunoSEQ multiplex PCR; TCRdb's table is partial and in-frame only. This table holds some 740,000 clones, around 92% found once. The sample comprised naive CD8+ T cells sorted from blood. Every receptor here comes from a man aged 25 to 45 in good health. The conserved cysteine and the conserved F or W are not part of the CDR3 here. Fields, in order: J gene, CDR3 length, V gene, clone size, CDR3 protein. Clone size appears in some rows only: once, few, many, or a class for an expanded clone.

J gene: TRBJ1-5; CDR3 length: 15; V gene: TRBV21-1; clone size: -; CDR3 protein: ASSKEGRKGWYQPQH
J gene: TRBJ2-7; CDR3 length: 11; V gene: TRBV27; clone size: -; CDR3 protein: ASGLSGNYEQY
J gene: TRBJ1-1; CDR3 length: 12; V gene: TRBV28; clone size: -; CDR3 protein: ASSLGGANTEAF
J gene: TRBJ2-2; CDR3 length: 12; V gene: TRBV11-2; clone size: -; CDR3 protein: ASSALAAGGELF
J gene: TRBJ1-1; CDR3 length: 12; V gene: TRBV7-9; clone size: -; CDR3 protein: ASSPPGGDTEAF
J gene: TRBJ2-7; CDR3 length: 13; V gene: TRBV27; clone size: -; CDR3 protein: ASRPDPGHGHEQY
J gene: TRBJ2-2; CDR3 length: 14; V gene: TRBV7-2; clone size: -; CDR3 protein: ASSSDRGPNTGELF
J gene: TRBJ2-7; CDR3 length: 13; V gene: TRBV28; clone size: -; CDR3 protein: ASSPGLSGDYEQY
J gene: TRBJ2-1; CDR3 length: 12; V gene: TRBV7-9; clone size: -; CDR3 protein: ASTSSGGYNEQF
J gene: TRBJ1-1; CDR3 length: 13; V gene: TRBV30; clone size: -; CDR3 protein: AWIPPGPRNTEAF
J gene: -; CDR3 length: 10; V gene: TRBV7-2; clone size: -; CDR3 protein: ASSLHRGEQY
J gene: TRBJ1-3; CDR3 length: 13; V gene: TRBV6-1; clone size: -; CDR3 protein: ASSEVRVRGNTIY
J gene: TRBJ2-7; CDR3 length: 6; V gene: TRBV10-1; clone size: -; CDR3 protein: AKGKQY
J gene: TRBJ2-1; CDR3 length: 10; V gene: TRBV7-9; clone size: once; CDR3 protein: ASRLDNNEQF
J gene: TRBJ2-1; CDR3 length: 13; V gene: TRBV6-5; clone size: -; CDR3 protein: ASSYGRAAYNEQF
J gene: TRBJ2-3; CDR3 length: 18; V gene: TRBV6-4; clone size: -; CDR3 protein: ASSDTPGAGLAGGGDTQY
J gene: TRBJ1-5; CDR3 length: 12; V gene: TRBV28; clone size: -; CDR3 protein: ASSHDRADQPQH
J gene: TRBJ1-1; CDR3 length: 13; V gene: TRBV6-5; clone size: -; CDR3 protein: ASSLREPGNTEAF
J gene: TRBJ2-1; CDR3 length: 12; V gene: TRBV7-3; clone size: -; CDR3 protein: ASSFGTGYGEQF
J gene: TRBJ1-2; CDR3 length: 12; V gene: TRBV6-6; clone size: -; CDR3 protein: ASSYSGGSYGYT
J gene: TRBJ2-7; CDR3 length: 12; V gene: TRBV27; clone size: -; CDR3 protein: ASSPGTGPYEQY
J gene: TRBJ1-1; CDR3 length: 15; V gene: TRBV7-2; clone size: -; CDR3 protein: ASSFPFGQGGDTEAF
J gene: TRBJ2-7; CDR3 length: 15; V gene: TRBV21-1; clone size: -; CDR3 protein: ASSKITFWTGVHEQY
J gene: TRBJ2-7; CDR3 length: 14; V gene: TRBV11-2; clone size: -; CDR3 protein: ASSPPGAPSSYEQY
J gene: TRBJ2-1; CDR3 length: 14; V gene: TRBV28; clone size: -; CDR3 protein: ASSFPRGGTYNEQF
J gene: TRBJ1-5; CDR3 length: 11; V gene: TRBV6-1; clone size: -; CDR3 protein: ASSEWVDQPQH
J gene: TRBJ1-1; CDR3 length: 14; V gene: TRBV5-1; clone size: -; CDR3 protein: ASSLGTGDWNTEAF
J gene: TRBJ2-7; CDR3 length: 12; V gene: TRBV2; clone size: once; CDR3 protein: ASTTRTGAYEQY
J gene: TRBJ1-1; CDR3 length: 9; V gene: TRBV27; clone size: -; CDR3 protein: ASYRGSEAF
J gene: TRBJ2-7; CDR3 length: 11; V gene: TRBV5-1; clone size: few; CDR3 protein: ASSGTGRDEQY
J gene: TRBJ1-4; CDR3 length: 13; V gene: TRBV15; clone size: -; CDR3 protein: ATSRHRGLNEKLF
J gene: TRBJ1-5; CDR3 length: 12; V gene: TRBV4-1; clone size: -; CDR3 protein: ASSAQGVGQPQH
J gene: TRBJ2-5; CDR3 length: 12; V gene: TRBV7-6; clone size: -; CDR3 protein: ASIGIIGVEAQY
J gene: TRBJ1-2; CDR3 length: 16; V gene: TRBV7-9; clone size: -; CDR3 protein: ASSPPLTGDFLLGGYT
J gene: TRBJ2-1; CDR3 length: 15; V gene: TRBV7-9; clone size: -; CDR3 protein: ASSSIGRQTSYNEQF
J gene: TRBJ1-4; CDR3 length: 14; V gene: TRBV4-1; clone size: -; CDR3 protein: ASSHDPTDLNEKLF
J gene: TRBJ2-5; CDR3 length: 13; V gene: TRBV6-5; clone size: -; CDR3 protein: ASSPFGGAQETQY
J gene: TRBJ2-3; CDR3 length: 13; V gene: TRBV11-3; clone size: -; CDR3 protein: ASSRGQLGTDTQY
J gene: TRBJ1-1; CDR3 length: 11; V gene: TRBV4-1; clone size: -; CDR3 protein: ASSHQGNTEAF
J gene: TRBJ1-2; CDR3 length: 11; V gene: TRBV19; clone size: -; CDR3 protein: ASSTRGGDGYT